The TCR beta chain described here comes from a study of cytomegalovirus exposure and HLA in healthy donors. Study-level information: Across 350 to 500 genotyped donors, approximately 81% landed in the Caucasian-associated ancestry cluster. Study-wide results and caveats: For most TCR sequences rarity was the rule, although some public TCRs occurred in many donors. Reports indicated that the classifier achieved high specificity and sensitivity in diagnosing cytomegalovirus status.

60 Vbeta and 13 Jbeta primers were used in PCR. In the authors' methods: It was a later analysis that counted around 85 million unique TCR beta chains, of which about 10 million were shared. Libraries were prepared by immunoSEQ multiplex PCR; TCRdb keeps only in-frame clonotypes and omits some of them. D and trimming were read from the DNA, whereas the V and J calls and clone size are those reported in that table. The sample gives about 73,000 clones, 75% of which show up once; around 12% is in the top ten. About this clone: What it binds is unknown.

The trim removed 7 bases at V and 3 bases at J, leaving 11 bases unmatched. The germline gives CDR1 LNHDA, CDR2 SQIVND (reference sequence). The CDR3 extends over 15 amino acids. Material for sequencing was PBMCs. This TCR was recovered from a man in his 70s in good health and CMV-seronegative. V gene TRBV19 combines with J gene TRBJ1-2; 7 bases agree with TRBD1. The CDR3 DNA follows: TGTGCCAGTAAGGCCGGGACAGCAGTAGACTATGGCTACACCTTC. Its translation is CASKAGTAVDYGYTF. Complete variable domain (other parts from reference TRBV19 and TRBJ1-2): DGGITQSPKYLFRKEGQNVTLSCEQNLNHDAMYWYRQDPGQGLRLIYYSQIVNDFQKGDIAEGYSVSREKKESFPLTVTSAQKNPTAFYLCASKAGTAVDYGYTFGSGTRLTVV.